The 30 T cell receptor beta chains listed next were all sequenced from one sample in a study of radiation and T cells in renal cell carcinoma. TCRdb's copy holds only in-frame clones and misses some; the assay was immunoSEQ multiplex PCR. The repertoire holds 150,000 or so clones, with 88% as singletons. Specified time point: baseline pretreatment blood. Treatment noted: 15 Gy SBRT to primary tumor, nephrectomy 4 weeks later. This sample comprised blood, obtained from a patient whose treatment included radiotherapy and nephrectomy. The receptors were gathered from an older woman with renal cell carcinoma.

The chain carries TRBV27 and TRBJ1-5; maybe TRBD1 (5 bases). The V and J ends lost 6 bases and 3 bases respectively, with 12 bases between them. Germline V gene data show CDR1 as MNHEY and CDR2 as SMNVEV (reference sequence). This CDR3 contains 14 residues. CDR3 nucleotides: TGTGCCAGCAGGTTACCAGGGAACAATCAGCCCCAGCATTTT. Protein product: CASRLPGNNQPQHF.

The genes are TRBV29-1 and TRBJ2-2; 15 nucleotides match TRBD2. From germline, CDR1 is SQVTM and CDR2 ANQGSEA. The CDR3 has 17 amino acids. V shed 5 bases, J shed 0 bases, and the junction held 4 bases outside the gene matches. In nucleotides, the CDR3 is TGCAGCGTTCTCGGGACTAGCGGGGGGCCGAACACCGGGGAGCTGTTTTTT. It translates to CSVLGTSGGPNTGELFF.

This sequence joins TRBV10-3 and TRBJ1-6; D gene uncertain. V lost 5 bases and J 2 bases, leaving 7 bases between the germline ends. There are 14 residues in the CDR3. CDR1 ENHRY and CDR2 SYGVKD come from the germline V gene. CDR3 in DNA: TGTGCCATCAGTTCGGATGCCTATAATTCACCCCTCCACTTT. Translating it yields CAISSDAYNSPLHF.

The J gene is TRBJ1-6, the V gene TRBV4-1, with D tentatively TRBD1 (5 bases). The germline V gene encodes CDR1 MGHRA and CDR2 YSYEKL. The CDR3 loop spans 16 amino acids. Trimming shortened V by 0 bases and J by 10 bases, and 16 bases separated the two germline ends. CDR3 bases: TGCGCCAGCAGCCAAGAGAAGGGACCCCTTTCATCACCCCTCCACTTT. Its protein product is CASSQEKGPLSSPLHF.

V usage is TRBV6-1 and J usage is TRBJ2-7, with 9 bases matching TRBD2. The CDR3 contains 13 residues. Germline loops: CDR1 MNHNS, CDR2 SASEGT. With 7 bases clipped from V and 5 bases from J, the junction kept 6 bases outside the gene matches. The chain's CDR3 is CASIDSGGHEQYF. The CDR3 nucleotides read TGTGCCAGCATCGATAGCGGGGGCCACGAGCAGTACTTC.

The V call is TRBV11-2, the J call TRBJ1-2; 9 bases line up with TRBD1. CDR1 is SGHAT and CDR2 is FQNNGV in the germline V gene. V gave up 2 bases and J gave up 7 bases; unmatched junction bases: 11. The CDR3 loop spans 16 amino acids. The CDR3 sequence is CASSLSTSGQGSGYTF. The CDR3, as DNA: TGTGCCAGCAGCTTATCCACCTCGGGACAGGGATCTGGCTACACCTTC.

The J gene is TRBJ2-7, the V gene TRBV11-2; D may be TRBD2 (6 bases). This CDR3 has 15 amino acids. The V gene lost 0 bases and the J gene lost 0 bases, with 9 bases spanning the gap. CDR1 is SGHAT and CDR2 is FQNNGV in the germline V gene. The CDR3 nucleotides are TGTGCCAGCAGCTTAGATATAGCGGTCTCCTACGAGCAGTACTTC. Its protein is CASSLDIAVSYEQYF.

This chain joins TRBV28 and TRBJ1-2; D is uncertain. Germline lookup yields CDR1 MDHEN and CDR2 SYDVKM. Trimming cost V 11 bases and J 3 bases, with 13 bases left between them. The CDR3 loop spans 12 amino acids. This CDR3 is CAAHLTDYGYTF. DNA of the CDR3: TGTGCCGCTCACCTTACAGACTATGGCTACACCTTC.

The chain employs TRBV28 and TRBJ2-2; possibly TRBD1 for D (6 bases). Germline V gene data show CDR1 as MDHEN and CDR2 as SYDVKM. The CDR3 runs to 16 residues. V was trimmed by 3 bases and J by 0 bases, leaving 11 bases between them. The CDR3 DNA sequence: TGTGCCAGCAGTTTTATTGGGGGCGCGAACACCGGGGAGCTGTTTTTT. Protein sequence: CASSFIGGANTGELFF.

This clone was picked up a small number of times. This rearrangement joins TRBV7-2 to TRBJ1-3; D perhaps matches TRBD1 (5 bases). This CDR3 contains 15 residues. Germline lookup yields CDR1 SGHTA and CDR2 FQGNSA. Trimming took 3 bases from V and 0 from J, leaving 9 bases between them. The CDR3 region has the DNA TGTGCCAGCAGCTTTGGGACGAGCTCTGGAAACACCATATATTTT. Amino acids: CASSFGTSSGNTIYF.

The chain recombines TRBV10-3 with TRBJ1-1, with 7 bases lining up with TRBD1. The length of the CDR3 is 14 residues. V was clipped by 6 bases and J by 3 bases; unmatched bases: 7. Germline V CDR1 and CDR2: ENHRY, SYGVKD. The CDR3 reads CAIRGTDAYTEAFF. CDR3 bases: TGTGCCATCAGGGGGACAGATGCCTACACTGAAGCTTTCTTT.

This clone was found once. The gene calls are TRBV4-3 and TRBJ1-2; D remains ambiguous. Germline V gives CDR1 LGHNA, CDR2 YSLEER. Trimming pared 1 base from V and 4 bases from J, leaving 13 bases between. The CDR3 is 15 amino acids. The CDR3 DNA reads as TGCGCCAGCAGCCAAGTCAGGCCGACGTCCTATGGCTACACCTTC. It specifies CASSQVRPTSYGYTF.

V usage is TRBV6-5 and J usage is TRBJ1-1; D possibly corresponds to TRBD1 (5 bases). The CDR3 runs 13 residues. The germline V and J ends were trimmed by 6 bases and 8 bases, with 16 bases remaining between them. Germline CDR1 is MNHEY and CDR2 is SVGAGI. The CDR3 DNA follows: TGTGCCAGCAGACTATATAGGGAGGGGGAAGCTTTCTTT. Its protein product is CASRLYREGEAFF.

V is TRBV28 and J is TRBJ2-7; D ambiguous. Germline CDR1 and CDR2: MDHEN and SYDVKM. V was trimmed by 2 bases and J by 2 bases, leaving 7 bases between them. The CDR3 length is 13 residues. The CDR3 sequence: CASSLIQPYEQYF. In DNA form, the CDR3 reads TGTGCCAGCAGTTTAATACAACCCTACGAGCAGTACTTC.

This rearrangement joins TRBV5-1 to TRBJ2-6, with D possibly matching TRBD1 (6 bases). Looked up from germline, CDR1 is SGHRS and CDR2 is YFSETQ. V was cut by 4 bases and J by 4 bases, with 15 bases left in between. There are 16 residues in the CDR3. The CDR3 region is CASSLPQGWGANVLTF. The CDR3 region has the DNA TGCGCCAGCAGCCTCCCTCAGGGGTGGGGGGCCAACGTCCTGACTTTC.

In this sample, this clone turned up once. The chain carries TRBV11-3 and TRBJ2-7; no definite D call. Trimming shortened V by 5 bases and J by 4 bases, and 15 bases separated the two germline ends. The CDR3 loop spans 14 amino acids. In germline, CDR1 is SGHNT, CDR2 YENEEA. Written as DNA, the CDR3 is TGTGCCAGCAGCCAGATCGGTACAGTGTACGAGCAGTACTTC. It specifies CASSQIGTVYEQYF. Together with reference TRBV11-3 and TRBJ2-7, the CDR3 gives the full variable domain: EAGVVQSPRYKIIEKKQPVAFWCNPISGHNTLYWYLQNLGQGPELLIRYENEEAVDDSQLPKDRFSAERLKGVDSTLKIQPAELGDSAVYLCASSQIGTVYEQYFGPGTRLTVT.

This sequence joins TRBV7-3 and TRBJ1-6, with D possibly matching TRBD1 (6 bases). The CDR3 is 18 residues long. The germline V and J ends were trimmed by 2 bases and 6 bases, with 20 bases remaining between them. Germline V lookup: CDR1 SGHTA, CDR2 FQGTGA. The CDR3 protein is CASSLGLSQGNGNSPLHF. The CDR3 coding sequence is TGTGCCAGCAGCTTAGGTCTTAGTCAGGGGAACGGTAATTCACCCCTCCACTTT.

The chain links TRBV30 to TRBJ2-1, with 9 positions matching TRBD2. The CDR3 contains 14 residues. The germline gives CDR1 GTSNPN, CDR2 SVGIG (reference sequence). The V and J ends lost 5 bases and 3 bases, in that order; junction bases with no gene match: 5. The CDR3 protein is CAWARGGVYNEQFF. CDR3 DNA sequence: TGTGCCTGGGCCCGCGGGGGGGTCTACAATGAGCAGTTCTTC. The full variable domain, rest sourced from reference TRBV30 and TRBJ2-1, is SQTIHQWPATLVQPVGSPLSLECTVEGTSNPNLYWYRQAAGRGLQLLFYSVGIGQISSEVPQNLSASRPQDRQFILSSKKLLLSDSGFYLCAWARGGVYNEQFFGPGTRLTVL.

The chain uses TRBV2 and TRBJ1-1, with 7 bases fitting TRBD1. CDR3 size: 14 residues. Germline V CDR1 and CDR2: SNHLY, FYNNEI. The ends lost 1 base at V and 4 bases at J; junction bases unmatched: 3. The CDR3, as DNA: TGTGCCAGCAGTGAAGACAGGGGTTCCACTGAAGCTTTCTTT. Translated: CASSEDRGSTEAFF.

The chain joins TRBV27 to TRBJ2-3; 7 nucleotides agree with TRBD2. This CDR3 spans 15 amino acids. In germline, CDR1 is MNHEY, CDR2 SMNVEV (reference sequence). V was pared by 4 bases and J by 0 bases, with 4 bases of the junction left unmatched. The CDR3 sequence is CASSSWRGSTDTQYF. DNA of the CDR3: TGTGCCAGCAGTTCCTGGCGGGGGAGCACAGATACGCAGTATTTT.

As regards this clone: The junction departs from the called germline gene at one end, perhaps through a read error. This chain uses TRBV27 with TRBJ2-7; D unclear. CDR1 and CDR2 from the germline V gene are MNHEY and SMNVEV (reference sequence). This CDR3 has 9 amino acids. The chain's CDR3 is CASSLFAFF. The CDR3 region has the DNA TGTGCCAGCAGTTTATTTGCCTTCTTC.

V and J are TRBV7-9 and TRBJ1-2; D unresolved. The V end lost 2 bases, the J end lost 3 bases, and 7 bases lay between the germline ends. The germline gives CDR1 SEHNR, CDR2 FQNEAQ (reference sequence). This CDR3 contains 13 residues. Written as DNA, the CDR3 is TGTGCCAGCAGCTTAATCGGAGACTATGGCTACACCTTC. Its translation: CASSLIGDYGYTF.

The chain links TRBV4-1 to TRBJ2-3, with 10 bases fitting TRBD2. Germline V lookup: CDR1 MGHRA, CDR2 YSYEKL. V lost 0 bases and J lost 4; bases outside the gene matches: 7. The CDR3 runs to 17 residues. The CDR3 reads CASSQDRSGGAADTQYF. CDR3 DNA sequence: TGCGCCAGCAGCCAAGATAGGAGCGGGGGGGCTGCAGATACGCAGTATTTT.

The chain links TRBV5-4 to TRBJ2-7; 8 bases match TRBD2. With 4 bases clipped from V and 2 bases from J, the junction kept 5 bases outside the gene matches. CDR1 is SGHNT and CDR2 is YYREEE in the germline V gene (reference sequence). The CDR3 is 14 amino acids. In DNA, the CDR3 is TGTGCCAGCAGCCCCCGGGGGGGAACCTACGAGCAGTACTTC. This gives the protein CASSPRGGTYEQYF. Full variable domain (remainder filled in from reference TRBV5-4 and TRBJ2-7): ETGVTQSPTHLIKTRGQQVTLRCSSQSGHNTVSWYQQALGQGPQFIFQYYREEENGRGNFPPRFSGLQFPNYSSELNVNALELDDSALYLCASSPRGGTYEQYFGPGTRLTVT.

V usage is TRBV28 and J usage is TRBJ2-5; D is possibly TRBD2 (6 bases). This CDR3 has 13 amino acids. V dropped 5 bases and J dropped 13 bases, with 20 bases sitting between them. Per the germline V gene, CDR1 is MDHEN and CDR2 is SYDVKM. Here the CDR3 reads CASSPPGLPRGYF. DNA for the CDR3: TGTGCCAGCAGTCCTCCGGGACTCCCTAGGGGGTACTTC.

CDR3: CASSVVGAGGPYEQFF. Written as DNA, the CDR3 is TGTGCCAGCAGCGTAGTTGGAGCGGGGGGGCCCTATGAGCAGTTCTTC. The V gene is TRBV9, the J gene TRBJ2-1; TRBD2 matches 10 bases. Trimming removed 0 bases from V and 8 bases from J; junction bases left unmatched: 8. The CDR3 is 16 amino acids. Germline CDR1 and CDR2: SGDLS and YYNGEE.

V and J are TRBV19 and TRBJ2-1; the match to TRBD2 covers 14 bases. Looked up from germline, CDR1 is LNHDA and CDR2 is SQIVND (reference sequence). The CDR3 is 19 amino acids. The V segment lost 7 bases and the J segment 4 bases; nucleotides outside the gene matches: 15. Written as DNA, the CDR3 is TGTGCCAGTAAAAGGTCGACTAGCGGGGGGGCTCGAGGGTACAATGAGCAGTTCTTC. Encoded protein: CASKRSTSGGARGYNEQFF.

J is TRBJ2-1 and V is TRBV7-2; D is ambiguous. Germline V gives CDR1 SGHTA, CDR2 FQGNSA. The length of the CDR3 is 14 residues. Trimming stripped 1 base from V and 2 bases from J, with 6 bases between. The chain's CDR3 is CASSLGLAYNEQFF. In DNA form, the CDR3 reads TGTGCCAGCAGCTTAGGTTTAGCCTACAATGAGCAGTTCTTC.

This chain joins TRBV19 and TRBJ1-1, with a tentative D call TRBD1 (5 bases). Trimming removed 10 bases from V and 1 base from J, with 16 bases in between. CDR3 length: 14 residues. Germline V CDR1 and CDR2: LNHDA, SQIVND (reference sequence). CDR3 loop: CATSVAGKNTEAFF. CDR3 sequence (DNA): TGTGCCACTTCGGTCGCAGGGAAGAACACTGAAGCTTTCTTT. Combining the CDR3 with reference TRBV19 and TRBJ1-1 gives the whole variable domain DGGITQSPKYLFRKEGQNVTLSCEQNLNHDAMYWYRQDPGQGLRLIYYSQIVNDFQKGDIAEGYSVSREKKESFPLTVTSAQKNPTAFYLCATSVAGKNTEAFFGQGTRLTVV.

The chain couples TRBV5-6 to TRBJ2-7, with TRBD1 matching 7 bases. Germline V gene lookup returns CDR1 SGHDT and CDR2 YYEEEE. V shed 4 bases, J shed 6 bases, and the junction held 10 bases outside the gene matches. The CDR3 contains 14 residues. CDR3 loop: CASSPDGRGSEQYF. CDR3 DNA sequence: TGTGCCAGCAGCCCGGACGGCAGGGGGAGCGAGCAGTACTTC.